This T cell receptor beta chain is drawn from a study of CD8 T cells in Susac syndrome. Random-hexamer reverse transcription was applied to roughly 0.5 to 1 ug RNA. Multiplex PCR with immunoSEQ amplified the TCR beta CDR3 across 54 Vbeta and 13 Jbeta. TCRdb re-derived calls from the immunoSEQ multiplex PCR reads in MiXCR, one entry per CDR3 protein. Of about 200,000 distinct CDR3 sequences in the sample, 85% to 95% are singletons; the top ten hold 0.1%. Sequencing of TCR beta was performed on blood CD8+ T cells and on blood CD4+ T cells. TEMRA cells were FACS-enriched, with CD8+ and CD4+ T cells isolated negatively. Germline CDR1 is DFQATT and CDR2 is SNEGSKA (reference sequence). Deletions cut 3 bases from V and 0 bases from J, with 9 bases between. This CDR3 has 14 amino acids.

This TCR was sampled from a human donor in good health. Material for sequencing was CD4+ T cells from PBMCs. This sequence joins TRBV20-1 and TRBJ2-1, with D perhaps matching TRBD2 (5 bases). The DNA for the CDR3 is TGCAGTGCTAGCGACACTAGCTCCTACAATGAGCAGTTCTTC. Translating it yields CSASDTSSYNEQFF.